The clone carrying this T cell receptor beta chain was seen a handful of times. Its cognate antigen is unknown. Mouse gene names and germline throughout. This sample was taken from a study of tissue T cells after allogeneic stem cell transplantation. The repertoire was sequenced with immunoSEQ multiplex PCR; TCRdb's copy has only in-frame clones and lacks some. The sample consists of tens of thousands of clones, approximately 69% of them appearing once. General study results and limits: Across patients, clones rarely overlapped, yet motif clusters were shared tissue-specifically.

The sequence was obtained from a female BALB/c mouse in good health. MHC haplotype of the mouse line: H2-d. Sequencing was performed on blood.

CDR3 DNA (partial): TGTGCCAGCAGCTATAGCTCCTATGAACAGTAC. Encoded protein: CASSYSSYEQY. The entire CDR3 is CASSYSSYEQYF. The chain couples TRBV4 to TRBJ2-7, with D hard to call. Read sequence stops 1 residue before the CDR3 end, and the germline J gene provides the missing end. The CDR3 length is 12 residues. Germline CDR1 LGHDT, CDR2 YNNKQL (reference sequence). Trimming stripped 3 bases from V and 0 bases from J, with 3 bases between.